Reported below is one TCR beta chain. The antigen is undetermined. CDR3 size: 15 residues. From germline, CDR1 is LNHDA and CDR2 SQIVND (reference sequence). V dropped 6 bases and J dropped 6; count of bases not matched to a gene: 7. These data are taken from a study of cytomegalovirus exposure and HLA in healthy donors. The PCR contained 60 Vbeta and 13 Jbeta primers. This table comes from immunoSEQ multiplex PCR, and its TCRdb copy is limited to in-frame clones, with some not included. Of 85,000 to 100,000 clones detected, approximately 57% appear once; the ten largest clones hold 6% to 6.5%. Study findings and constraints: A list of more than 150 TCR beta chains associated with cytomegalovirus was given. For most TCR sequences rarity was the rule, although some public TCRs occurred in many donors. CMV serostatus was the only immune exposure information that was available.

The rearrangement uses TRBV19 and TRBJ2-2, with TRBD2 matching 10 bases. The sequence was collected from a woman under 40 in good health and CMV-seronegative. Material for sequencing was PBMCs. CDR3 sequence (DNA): TGTGCCAGTAGGTTCAGCGGGGGGGGTCCCGGGGAGCTGTTTTTT. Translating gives CASRFSGGGPGELFF. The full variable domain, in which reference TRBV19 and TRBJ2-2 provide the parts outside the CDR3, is DGGITQSPKYLFRKEGQNVTLSCEQNLNHDAMYWYRQDPGQGLRLIYYSQIVNDFQKGDIAEGYSVSREKKESFPLTVTSAQKNPTAFYLCASRFSGGGPGELFFGEGSRLTVL.